The text below deals with one TCR beta chain. Its cognate antigen is unknown. This entry comes from a study of cytomegalovirus exposure and HLA in healthy donors. Findings and limits, study-wide: An analysis was carried out at a later point. It showed that HLA-associated TCR beta chains were more clonally expanded than equally common non-associated chains.

This CDR3 is built from 12 residues. V shed 5 bases and J shed 6 bases, with 12 bases lying between them. Germline V gene data show CDR1 as SGHDT and CDR2 as YYEEEE. Primers included in the PCR were 60 Vbeta and 13 Jbeta primers. Sequencing used immunoSEQ multiplex PCR; TCRdb keeps in-frame clones, though not all of them. Of roughly 120,000 clones in the sample, over 70% were seen once. The chain recombines TRBV5-6 with TRBJ2-7; D perhaps matches TRBD1 (6 bases). The specimen was PBMCs. The receptor was isolated from a woman aged 40 to 49 in good health and CMV-seronegative. The DNA of the CDR3 is TGTGCCAGCAGTTTTAGACAGGCCGAGCAGTACTTC. Its translation: CASSFRQAEQYF.